A selection of T cell receptor beta chains follows, all from one sample in a study of cytomegalovirus exposure and HLA in healthy donors. Profiled with immunoSEQ multiplex PCR; TCRdb holds only in-frame clones, not every one. The sample has some 63,000 clones; approximately 83% are singletons. Specimen: PBMCs. All receptors derive from a human donor in good health. Both conserved end residues are part of each CDR3. Fields, in order: J gene, clone size, V gene, D gene, CDR3 DNA, CDR3 protein. The D gene is left open where the match is weak. Size is stated for part of the rows, as once, few or many counts, or as a class when the clone is expanded.

TRBJ1-4,-,TRBV4-3,-,TGCGCCAGCAGCCAAGGGTCCCGGGTTGTCAATGAAAAACTGTTTTTT,CASSQGSRVVNEKLFF
TRBJ1-5,-,TRBV7-2,-,TGTGCCAGCAGCTCTAGGTGGATCAGTGGCAATCAGCCCCAGCATTTT,CASSSRWISGNQPQHF
TRBJ2-7,-,TRBV2,TRBD1,TGTGCCAGCAGACCCTCTGGGGCCCTCAGGGGGTTGGGACGCGAGCAGTACTTC,CASRPSGALRGLGREQYF
TRBJ2-6,-,TRBV28,TRBD1,TGTGCCAGCAGTTTTTCGGGACAGGGGGCTTCGGCCAACGTCCTGACTTTC,CASSFSGQGASANVLTF
TRBJ2-5,once,TRBV11-2,-,TGTGCCAGCAGCTTAGATCTTAGCAAAGAGACCCAGTACTTC,CASSLDLSKETQYF
TRBJ2-3,-,TRBV10-1,TRBD2,TGCGCCAGCAGCCTACCCTGGGGACTAGCGCGACTCTGCACAGATACGCAGTATTTT,CASSLPWGLARLCTDTQYF
TRBJ2-1,few,TRBV18,TRBD2,TGTGCCAGCTCACCATATACTAGCGGGGACAATGAGCAGTTCTTC,CASSPYTSGDNEQFF
TRBJ2-3,-,TRBV11-3,TRBD1,TGTGCCAGCAGCTCGGGGACAGCCACAGATACGCAGTATTTT,CASSSGTATDTQYF
TRBJ2-6,once,TRBV7-3,-,TGTGCCAGCAGCCGGACAGCTGGGGCCAACGTCCTGACTTTC,CASSRTAGANVLTF
TRBJ2-1,-,TRBV11-2,TRBD2,TGTGCCAGCAGCTCGTACTTAGGGAGGGCAAAATACAATGAGCAGTTCTTC,CASSSYLGRAKYNEQFF
TRBJ2-3,few,TRBV11-3,-,TGTGCCAGCAGCTTAGCTAGAAGCACAGATACGCAGTATTTT,CASSLARSTDTQYF
TRBJ2-5,-,TRBV7-3,TRBD2,TGTGCCAGCAGCTTATCAGGGACTAAGCAAGAGACCCAGTACTTC,CASSLSGTKQETQYF
TRBJ2-1,-,TRBV7-9,TRBD2,TGTGCCAGCTGGATCGGACTAGCGGGAGATGAGCAGTTCTTC,CASWIGLAGDEQFF
TRBJ2-7,once,TRBV6-4,TRBD2,TGTGCCAGCAGTATAGCGGGAGGGGGCGAGCAGTACTTC,CASSIAGGGEQYF
TRBJ2-7,few,TRBV7-9,-,TGTTCCAGCAGCTTAGCCAGAGGGCTAGCCCACGAGCAGTACTTC,CSSSLARGLAHEQYF
TRBJ2-1,few,TRBV11-2,TRBD1,TGTGCCAGCAGCGAAGCCCTTAGGACAGGGGCTTACAATGAGCAGTTCTTC,CASSEALRTGAYNEQFF
TRBJ2-3,-,TRBV2,TRBD2,TGTGCCAGCCTGAGACCGGGACTAGCGGCGGTCCGAACTACAGATACGCAGTATTTT,CASLRPGLAAVRTTDTQYF
TRBJ1-5,-,TRBV28,-,TGTGCCAGCAGTTTAATCGGGGGGGATCAGCCCCAGCATTTT,CASSLIGGDQPQHF
TRBJ2-1,-,TRBV5-1,-,TGCGCCAGCAGCTTGGCCGCGGGTAATGAGCAGTTCTTC,CASSLAAGNEQFF